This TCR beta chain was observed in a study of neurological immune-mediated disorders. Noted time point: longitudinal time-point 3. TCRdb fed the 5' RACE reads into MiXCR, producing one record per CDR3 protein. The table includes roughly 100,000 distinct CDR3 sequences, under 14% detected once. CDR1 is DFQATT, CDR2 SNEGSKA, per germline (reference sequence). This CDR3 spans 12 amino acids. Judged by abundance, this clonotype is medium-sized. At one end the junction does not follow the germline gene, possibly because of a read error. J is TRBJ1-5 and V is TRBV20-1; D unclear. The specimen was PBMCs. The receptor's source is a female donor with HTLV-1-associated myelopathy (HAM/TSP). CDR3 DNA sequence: TGCAGTCTGGGCGAGGGCCATCAGCGCCAGCATTTT. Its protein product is CSLGEGHQRQHF.